These 32 T cell receptor beta chains originate from one sample sequenced in a study of graft-versus-host responses after intestinal transplantation (dated by TCRdb to about 2021). Taken with the paper, the label for time point translates to: cells obtained before transplantation from donor or recipient. These receptors lack a known antigen. Library preparation employed the immunoSEQ multiplex PCR assay. TCRdb re-hosts the immuneACCESS table, in-frame sequences only. Its copies lack some clones; in the studies checked, an unresolved V gene accounts for under half of them, and the cause for the rest is not known. In this sample the table shows 90,000 to 100,000 clones, roughly nine tenths of which occur a single time. The biggest ten clones account for approximately 0.54% of the sample. Sequenced here: unstimulated CD8+ T cells sorted from spleen or lymph node cells, sampled before intestinal transplant. The origin of the receptors is a human donor who received an intestinal transplant.

The chain joins TRBV19 to TRBJ1-4; D gene unclear. Trimming pared 0 bases from V and 0 bases from J, leaving 8 bases between. Per germline, CDR1 LNHDA and CDR2 SQIVND (reference sequence). CDR3 length equals 16 residues. Here the CDR3 reads CASSIDRFATNEKLFF. CDR3 bases: TGTGCCAGTAGTATAGACAGGTTTGCAACTAATGAAAAACTGTTTTTT. Full variable domain (remainder filled in from reference TRBV19 and TRBJ1-4): DGGITQSPKYLFRKEGQNVTLSCEQNLNHDAMYWYRQDPGQGLRLIYYSQIVNDFQKGDIAEGYSVSREKKESFPLTVTSAQKNPTAFYLCASSIDRFATNEKLFFGSGTQLSVL.

This clone was detected once. J is TRBJ1-1 and V is TRBV7-2; perhaps TRBD1 as D (6 bases). Germline CDR1 reads SGHTA; CDR2 reads FQGNSA. The ends were cut back, 5 bases at V and 10 bases at J, with 20 bases in the middle. The CDR3 is made up of 14 amino acids. The CDR3 nucleotides read TGTGCCAGCAGCACCTGGACAGTTCCTCCTCTAGCTTTCTTT. It codes for CASSTWTVPPLAFF.

J is TRBJ2-5 and V is TRBV4-1, with 9 bases identical to TRBD2. CDR3 size: 16 residues. The V and J ends lost 3 bases and 4 bases, in that order; junction bases with no gene match: 9. The V gene's germline CDR1 is MGHRA and CDR2 YSYEKL. Written as DNA, the CDR3 is TGCGCCAGCAGCCACCATAGCGGGAGAGTCGGAGAGACCCAGTACTTC. Translating gives CASSHHSGRVGETQYF.

The count of this clone is one. The rearrangement links TRBV7-2 to TRBJ2-2; TRBD1 matches 7 bases. Germline trimming cut 4 bases from V and 1 base from J; bases unmatched to any gene: 9. The CDR3 consists of 17 residues. Germline V gene sequence: CDR1 SGHTA, CDR2 FQGNSA. The CDR3 sequence: CASSSRPTGRNTGELFF. The CDR3, as DNA: TGTGCCAGCAGCTCCCGCCCGACAGGGAGGAACACCGGGGAGCTGTTTTTT.

V and J are TRBV10-3 and TRBJ2-1; D may be TRBD1 (5 bases). In germline, CDR1 is ENHRY, CDR2 SYGVKD. V lost 2 bases to trimming and J lost 12 bases, with 11 bases between them. The CDR3 runs to 12 residues. In DNA form, the CDR3 reads TGTGCCATCAGTGAGCAGGGTGACGGGCAGTTCTTC. Translation gives CAISEQGDGQFF.

The chain recombines TRBV27 with TRBJ2-3, with unresolved D. Trimming left V 3 bases short and J 10 bases short, with 14 bases between. Germline values: CDR1 MNHEY, CDR2 SMNVEV (reference sequence). This CDR3 comprises 13 residues. This chain's CDR3 is CASSLRLFHAQYF. The DNA of the CDR3 is TGTGCCAGCAGTTTGCGGCTTTTCCATGCGCAGTATTTT.

The chain has TRBV5-1 and TRBJ1-1; D is perhaps TRBD1 (5 bases). V was clipped by 3 bases and J by 5 bases, with 14 bases between them. The CDR3 length is 14 residues. Germline CDR1 reads SGHRS; CDR2 reads YFSETQ. CDR3: CASSSAGRGTEAFF. The CDR3 coding sequence is TGCGCCAGCAGCTCGGCGGGGAGGGGTACTGAAGCTTTCTTT.

This chain uses TRBV5-1 with TRBJ2-5; no clear D gene. CDR1 is SGHRS and CDR2 is YFSETQ in the germline V gene. The V end lost 3 bases, the J end lost 3 bases, and 12 bases lay between the germline ends. The CDR3 length is 14 residues. CDR3 region: CASSSSAPEETQYF. CDR3 nucleotides: TGCGCCAGCAGCTCCTCTGCTCCGGAAGAGACCCAGTACTTC.

This clone was counted only a few times. This chain uses TRBV7-6 with TRBJ1-2; weak D call: TRBD1 (6 bases). CDR3 length equals 13 residues. Trimming shortened V by 5 bases and J by 4 bases, and 11 bases separated the two germline ends. Per the germline V gene, CDR1 is SGHVS and CDR2 is FNYEAQ. CDR3 loop: CASSPTGIYGYTF. The CDR3 nucleotides are TGTGCCAGCAGCCCCACAGGGATCTATGGCTACACCTTC.

The chain recombines TRBV29-1 with TRBJ1-2; 7 bases fit TRBD1. This CDR3 spans 14 amino acids. CDR1 and CDR2 from the germline V gene are SQVTM and ANQGSEA. After removal of 2 bases from V and 6 bases from J, the junction contained 9 bases not matched to a gene. CDR3 residues: CSVEQGTVLNGYTF. The CDR3 DNA reads TGCAGCGTTGAACAGGGGACAGTTCTAAATGGCTACACCTTC.

A note on this clone: Relative to the germline gene, one junction end is altered; a read error may explain this. V usage is TRBV9 and J usage is TRBJ2-1; a weak D match, TRBD1 (5 bases). Germline values: CDR1 SGDLS, CDR2 YYNGEE. The CDR3 covers 13 residues. The CDR3 reads CASSSGLGNERFF. CDR3 DNA sequence: TGTGCCAGCAGCTCAGGGTTGGGGAATGAGCGGTTCTTC. Full variable domain (outside the CDR3, taken from reference TRBV9 and TRBJ2-1): DSGVTQTPKHLITATGQRVTLRCSPRSGDLSVYWYQQSLDQGLQFLIQYYNGEERAKGNILERFSAQQFPDLHSELNLSSLELGDSALYFCASSSGLGNERFFGPGTRLTVL.

The chain couples TRBV29-1 to TRBJ2-7, with 14 bases fitting TRBD2. Germline V lookup: CDR1 SQVTM, CDR2 ANQGSEA. Trimming at V came to 7 bases and at J to 5 bases, leaving 7 bases not matched to a gene. The CDR3 is made up of 14 amino acids. The CDR3 nucleotides are TGCAGCGCAATGACTAGCGGGAGGGCAGACGAGCAGTACTTC. Amino acids: CSAMTSGRADEQYF.

This CDR3 is CASSLPLAPRTDTQYF. CDR3 nucleotide sequence: TGCGCCAGCAGCCTTCCGTTAGCGCCACGCACAGATACGCAGTATTTT. This rearrangement joins TRBV5-1 to TRBJ2-3, with D possibly matching TRBD2 (5 bases). Trimming shortened V by 4 bases and J by 1 base, and 16 bases separated the two germline ends. Germline V CDR1 and CDR2: SGHRS, YFSETQ. CDR3 size: 16 residues.

V usage is TRBV27 and J usage is TRBJ1-5, with D hard to call. The germline V and J ends were trimmed by 0 bases and 2 bases, with 11 bases remaining between them. There are 16 residues in the CDR3. CDR1 and CDR2 from the germline V gene are MNHEY and SMNVEV (reference sequence). The CDR3 bases are TGTGCCAGCAGTTTATCTGGGGAGAGCGGCAATCAGCCCCAGCATTTT. The encoded protein is CASSLSGESGNQPQHF.

The CDR3 sequence is CASSFLRTGNTEAFF. CDR3 nucleotides: TGTGCCAGCAGCTTTCTCCGGACAGGGAACACTGAAGCTTTCTTT. This chain connects TRBV7-9 to TRBJ1-1; TRBD1 matches 7 bases. Germline CDR1 reads SEHNR; CDR2 reads FQNEAQ (reference sequence). The ends lost 3 bases at V and 1 base at J; junction bases unmatched: 5. CDR3 length: 15 residues.

The sample holds one count of this clone. This chain uses TRBV9 with TRBJ2-2; tentatively, D is TRBD1 (6 bases). Germline V gene lookup returns CDR1 SGDLS and CDR2 YYNGEE. There are 15 residues in the CDR3. V was trimmed by 0 bases and J by 5 bases, leaving 11 bases between them. CDR3 coding DNA: TGTGCCAGCAGCGTAGGGGACATAAGAACCGGGGAGCTGTTTTTT. Its protein is CASSVGDIRTGELFF.

This clone was seen once. The gene calls are TRBV15 and TRBJ2-7; TRBD1 matches 7 bases. V shed 4 bases and J 4 bases; nucleotides not matched to a gene: 7. CDR3 length: 14 amino acids. Looked up from germline, CDR1 is LNHNV and CDR2 is YYDKDF (reference sequence). The CDR3 DNA follows: TGTGCCACCAGCAACCGGGACAGAAATTACGAGCAGTACTTC. It is translated as CATSNRDRNYEQYF.

This clone has just one count. In the same sample, other DNA sequences code for this CDR3. This chain links TRBV19 with TRBJ1-2; 7 positions agree with TRBD1. CDR1 is LNHDA and CDR2 is SQIVND in the germline V gene (reference sequence). There are 11 residues in the CDR3. Trimming removed 4 bases from V and 8 bases from J; junction bases left unmatched: 1. The CDR3 sequence: CASSTGGGYTF. As DNA, the CDR3 is TGTGCCAGTAGTACAGGGGGAGGCTACACCTTC. Variable domain in full (rest from reference TRBV19 and TRBJ1-2): DGGITQSPKYLFRKEGQNVTLSCEQNLNHDAMYWYRQDPGQGLRLIYYSQIVNDFQKGDIAEGYSVSREKKESFPLTVTSAQKNPTAFYLCASSTGGGYTFGSGTRLTVV.

The V call is TRBV27, the J call TRBJ1-3; 9 bases are a match to TRBD1. The CDR3 spans 14 residues. CDR1 MNHEY and CDR2 SMNVEV come from the germline V gene (reference sequence). The ends lost 6 bases at V and 3 bases at J; junction bases unmatched: 3. The CDR3 reads CASRGQGGGNTIYF. DNA for the CDR3: TGTGCCAGCAGGGGACAGGGAGGTGGAAACACCATATATTTT.

This clone has just a few counts. The V and J genes are TRBV19 and TRBJ2-1; D is perhaps TRBD1 (5 bases). The V end was cut by 6 bases, the J end by 6 bases, with 12 bases between. Germline-derived CDR1 and CDR2 are LNHDA and SQIVND (reference sequence). The CDR3 has 13 residues. The DNA for the CDR3 is TGTGCCAGTAGCACTACTACAGGCAATGAGCAGTTCTTC. It yields the protein CASSTTTGNEQFF.

The CDR3 loop is CASSQDMREIDEQFF. The DNA for the CDR3 is TGTGCCAGCAGCCAAGATATGCGGGAGATCGATGAGCAGTTCTTC. V usage is TRBV4-2 and J usage is TRBJ2-1, with 7 positions matching TRBD2. Germline assignment: CDR1 LGHNA and CDR2 YNFKEQ. The CDR3 is 15 residues long. V lost 0 bases to trimming and J lost 8 bases; unmatched junction nucleotides: 7.

This chain uses TRBV28 with TRBJ2-5; 15 bases line up with TRBD2. The CDR3 loop spans 15 amino acids. Germline-derived CDR1 and CDR2 are MDHEN and SYDVKM. With 4 bases clipped from V and 5 bases from J, the junction kept 2 bases outside the gene matches. The CDR3 protein is CASSSGLAGGETQYF. The DNA of the CDR3 is TGTGCCAGCAGTTCGGGACTAGCGGGAGGCGAGACCCAGTACTTC.

The chain carries TRBV6-1 and TRBJ2-3; tentative D call: TRBD1 (6 bases). Germline V gene sequence: CDR1 MNHNS, CDR2 SASEGT. There are 16 residues in the CDR3. V was shortened by 4 bases and J by 0 bases, with 14 bases between the two germline ends. The CDR3 loop reads CASSVYTGRSTDTQYF. DNA of the CDR3: TGTGCCAGCAGTGTCTATACAGGGCGTAGCACAGATACGCAGTATTTT.

The chain links TRBV5-1 to TRBJ2-1; TRBD2 matches at 13 bases. The germline V gene has CDR1 SGHRS and CDR2 YFSETQ. Unmatched junction bases numbered 11, after V lost 5 bases and J lost 3 bases. This CDR3 comprises 18 residues. This chain's CDR3 is CASRLAGGPVLGYNEQFF. The CDR3 DNA follows: TGCGCCAGCAGACTAGCGGGGGGGCCAGTTTTGGGCTACAATGAGCAGTTCTTC.

The chain combines TRBV5-3 with TRBJ2-3, with 7 nucleotides matching TRBD1. TRBV5-3 is labeled an ORF, and its function is uncertain. The CDR3 runs 15 residues. V dropped 4 bases and J dropped 6; count of bases not matched to a gene: 11. CDR3 protein: CARSSGQEKNDTQYF. The CDR3 region has the DNA TGTGCCAGAAGCAGCGGACAGGAGAAAAATGATACGCAGTATTTT.

The J gene is TRBJ2-1, the V gene TRBV4-1, with 8 nucleotides matching TRBD1. CDR3 length: 16 amino acids. Trimming removed 1 base from V and 8 bases from J; junction bases left unmatched: 10. CDR1 is MGHRA, CDR2 YSYEKL, per germline. CDR3 nucleotide sequence: TGCGCCAGCAGCCAAGGGGGCAGGGGGCGCTTCGATGAGCAGTTCTTC. Protein sequence: CASSQGGRGRFDEQFF.

The V gene is TRBV4-1, the J gene TRBJ1-1; D remains unclear. The CDR3 length is 16 residues. Per the germline V gene, CDR1 is MGHRA and CDR2 is YSYEKL. With 2 bases removed from V and 0 bases from J, the gap between germline ends came to 13 bases. The CDR3 bases are TGCGCCAGCAGCCAACCATTTGTTGACATGAACACTGAAGCTTTCTTT. Its translation is CASSQPFVDMNTEAFF.

Note on this clone: One junction end disagrees with the germline gene, perhaps due to a read error. The chain employs TRBV5-6 and TRBJ2-7, with a tentative D call TRBD2 (6 bases). Germline V gene sequence: CDR1 SGHDT, CDR2 YYEEEE. The CDR3 is made up of 13 amino acids. CDR3 in amino acids: CASGLPSSGEQYF. The CDR3, as DNA: TGTGCCAGCGGCTTGCCCAGTAGCGGCGAGCAGTACTTC.

This chain connects TRBV4-1 to TRBJ2-5; 11 bases line up with TRBD2. Germline V gene data show CDR1 as MGHRA and CDR2 as YSYEKL. With 4 bases clipped from V and 0 bases from J, the junction kept 4 bases outside the gene matches. The CDR3 consists of 16 residues. The CDR3 protein is CASSPLTSGDQETQYF. CDR3 bases: TGCGCCAGCAGCCCCCTGACTAGCGGGGACCAAGAGACCCAGTACTTC.

The V gene is TRBV19, the J gene TRBJ1-2; D may be TRBD1 (5 bases). The CDR3 spans 18 residues. Trimming took off 3 bases at V and 4 bases at J, with 24 bases between the two ends. Germline CDR1 and CDR2: LNHDA and SQIVND (reference sequence). CDR3 amino acids: CASSMGYDSLISIYGYTF. In DNA, the CDR3 is TGTGCCAGTAGTATGGGGTACGACAGCCTAATATCCATCTATGGCTACACCTTC.

This rearrangement joins TRBV7-9 to TRBJ1-1, with D hard to call. V was trimmed by 4 bases and J by 7 bases, leaving 16 bases between them. CDR1 is SEHNR, CDR2 FQNEAQ, per germline (reference sequence). This CDR3 is built from 14 residues. The CDR3 DNA reads as TGTGCCAGCAGCTGGACTTCGAGGACCCTTGAAGCTTTCTTT. It yields the protein CASSWTSRTLEAFF.

This clone was counted a few times. This chain links TRBV4-1 with TRBJ2-7, with D possibly matching TRBD1 (6 bases). Per germline, CDR1 MGHRA and CDR2 YSYEKL. The germline V and J ends were trimmed by 4 bases and 5 bases, with 15 bases remaining between them. CDR3 length: 14 residues. Here the CDR3 reads CASSPHEGENEQYF. CDR3 coding DNA: TGCGCCAGCAGCCCCCATGAGGGGGAAAACGAGCAGTACTTC.